The 30 T cell receptor beta chains below all came from one sample that was sequenced in a study of cytomegalovirus exposure and HLA in healthy donors. 60 Vbeta and 13 Jbeta primers were used in PCR. The protocol was immunoSEQ multiplex PCR, while the TCRdb copy is restricted to in-frame clones and leaves out a portion. The repertoire holds under 250,000 clones, with over 80% as singletons. Source material: PBMCs. These receptor sequences come from a boy aged 2 to 10 in good health and CMV-seronegative.

The chain employs TRBV6-5 and TRBJ1-3; D might be TRBD1 (5 bases). In germline, CDR1 is MNHEY, CDR2 SVGAGI. The V end was cut by 4 bases, the J end by 0 bases, with 10 bases between. CDR3 length equals 15 residues. The CDR3 loop is CASSSGHNSGNTIYF. CDR3 in DNA: TGTGCCAGCAGTTCAGGGCACAACTCTGGAAACACCATATATTTT.

This chain uses TRBV4-1 with TRBJ1-3; D is unclear. This CDR3 spans 14 amino acids. V shed 1 base and J shed 1 base, with 5 bases lying between them. Looked up from germline, CDR1 is MGHRA and CDR2 is YSYEKL. The DNA of the CDR3 is TGCGCCAGCAGCCAAGTGAGTTCTGGAAACACCATATATTTT. This sequence encodes CASSQVSSGNTIYF.

The chain is built from TRBV27 and TRBJ1-6, with D tentatively TRBD1 (6 bases). The CDR3 covers 15 residues. From germline, CDR1 is MNHEY and CDR2 SMNVEV (reference sequence). The ends were cut back, 5 bases at V and 8 bases at J, with 16 bases in the middle. Here the CDR3 reads CASSPRAGVDSPLHF. Written as DNA, the CDR3 is TGTGCCAGCAGTCCTAGGGCAGGGGTAGATTCACCCCTCCACTTT.

The chain carries TRBV28 and TRBJ2-7; tentatively, D is TRBD1 (6 bases). There are 17 residues in the CDR3. The V gene lost 1 base and the J gene lost 2 bases, with 18 bases spanning the gap. The V gene's germline CDR1 is MDHEN and CDR2 SYDVKM. The CDR3 region is CASSLSLPGTRPYEQYF. Written as DNA, the CDR3 is TGTGCCAGCAGTTTATCTCTCCCCGGGACACGGCCCTACGAGCAGTACTTC.

The genes are TRBV6-5 and TRBJ1-4; D uncertain. This CDR3 region has 13 residues. In germline, CDR1 is MNHEY, CDR2 SVGAGI. With 5 bases removed from V and 7 bases from J, the gap between germline ends came to 11 bases. The CDR3 loop reads CASSESFGEKLFF. The CDR3 nucleotides are TGTGCCAGCAGTGAATCATTCGGTGAAAAACTGTTTTTT.

V usage is TRBV19 and J usage is TRBJ1-3; 7 positions agree with TRBD1. In germline, CDR1 is LNHDA, CDR2 SQIVND (reference sequence). The junction had 2 bases not matched to a gene; V was cut back by 2 bases and J by 1 base. The CDR3 has 15 amino acids. This CDR3 is CASSITGESGNTIYF. The CDR3 DNA is TGTGCCAGTAGTATAACAGGGGAATCTGGAAACACCATATATTTT.

The rearrangement links TRBV11-2 to TRBJ2-1; TRBD1 agrees at 8 bases. There are 16 residues in the CDR3. With V trimmed by 5 bases and J by 4 bases, 10 bases remained unmatched. Per the germline V gene, CDR1 is SGHAT and CDR2 is FQNNGV. CDR3 region: CASSDRGTGLYNEQFF. Written as DNA, the CDR3 is TGTGCCAGCAGCGATCGCGGGACAGGCCTGTACAATGAGCAGTTCTTC.

This clone was seen only once. J is TRBJ2-7 and V is TRBV27; D is possibly TRBD1 (5 bases). Germline CDR1 is MNHEY and CDR2 is SMNVEV (reference sequence). Trimming removed 8 bases at V and 2 bases at J, with 16 bases between. This CDR3 has 14 amino acids. In DNA form, the CDR3 reads TGTGCCAGCGGCGACCCCAGGGCAGCCTACGAGCAGTACTTC. Its translation: CASGDPRAAYEQYF.

The CDR3 region is CASLNGGSKAQYF. The CDR3 region has the DNA TGTGCCAGCCTCAACGGGGGGTCTAAGGCCCAGTACTTC. The chain carries TRBV6-5 and TRBJ2-7; TRBD2 agrees at 7 bases. The CDR3 consists of 13 residues. The V gene end was trimmed by 8 bases and the J gene end by 10 bases; junction bases not matched to a gene: 14. Germline CDR1 is MNHEY and CDR2 is SVGAGI.

The chain joins TRBV7-2 to TRBJ2-3; D is perhaps TRBD2 (5 bases). V was pared by 4 bases and J by 2 bases, with 13 bases between. Per the germline V gene, CDR1 is SGHTA and CDR2 is FQGNSA. The CDR3 is 15 amino acids. CDR3 sequence reads: CASSSGGLYTDTQYF. The CDR3 coding sequence is TGTGCCAGCAGCTCCGGAGGACTTTACACAGATACGCAGTATTTT.

Here the CDR3 DNA reads TGTGCCAGCAGCCCGCGGGGACAGGGCTTGACCAAAAACATTCAGTACTTC. Its translation: CASSPRGQGLTKNIQYF. The rearrangement links TRBV13 to TRBJ2-4; 9 bases align to TRBD1. The germline V gene encodes CDR1 PRHDT and CDR2 FYEKMQ (reference sequence). V dropped 5 bases and J dropped 2; count of bases not matched to a gene: 10. This CDR3 region has 17 residues.

The J gene is TRBJ1-1, the V gene TRBV7-9; TRBD1 might be the D (6 bases). Deletions cut 1 base from V and 1 base from J, with 10 bases between. This CDR3 region has 15 residues. CDR1 is SEHNR and CDR2 is FQNEAQ in the germline V gene (reference sequence). CDR3 sequence reads: CASSLEGHPNTEAFF. Here the CDR3 DNA reads TGTGCCAGCAGCTTAGAGGGACACCCGAACACTGAAGCTTTCTTT.

This clone was seen a single time. The chain combines TRBV5-4 with TRBJ2-1, with TRBD2 matching over 12 bases. The CDR3 is 17 amino acids. The germline V gene encodes CDR1 SGHNT and CDR2 YYREEE (reference sequence). V gave up 4 bases and J gave up 5 bases; unmatched junction bases: 10. Here the CDR3 reads CASSRNLLAGGNNEQFF. In DNA form, the CDR3 reads TGTGCCAGCAGCCGGAATCTCCTAGCGGGGGGGAACAATGAGCAGTTCTTC.

The chain recombines TRBV7-8 with TRBJ2-7; D is perhaps TRBD2 (5 bases). Germline V gene lookup returns CDR1 SGHVS and CDR2 FQNEAQ. The CDR3 runs to 14 residues. V was clipped by 3 bases and J by 1 base, with 10 bases between them. CDR3 sequence: CASSFRGPSYEQYF. CDR3 nucleotides: TGTGCCAGCAGCTTTAGAGGGCCATCCTACGAGCAGTACTTC.

The chain carries TRBV15 and TRBJ2-5; the D gene is possibly TRBD2 (6 bases). Deletions cut 0 bases from V and 5 bases from J, with 10 bases between. The CDR3 is 14 amino acids. Germline V gene sequence: CDR1 LNHNV, CDR2 YYDKDF (reference sequence). CDR3 bases: TGTGCCACCAGCAGAGATGGGGGGTTGGAGACCCAGTACTTC. This codes for CATSRDGGLETQYF.

The CDR3 DNA follows: TGTGCCAGTAGTATTGCGGCAGAACCTTACAATGAGCAGTTCTTC. It yields the protein CASSIAAEPYNEQFF. This chain joins TRBV19 and TRBJ2-1, with D uncertain. The CDR3 has 15 amino acids. The germline V and J ends were trimmed by 3 bases and 4 bases, with 13 bases remaining between them. Per the germline V gene, CDR1 is LNHDA and CDR2 is SQIVND (reference sequence).

The rearrangement links TRBV10-3 to TRBJ2-7, with D maybe TRBD1 (5 bases). Deletions cut 4 bases from V and 6 bases from J, with 13 bases between. The germline CDR1 and CDR2 sequences are ENHRY and SYGVKD. The CDR3 consists of 13 residues. Here the CDR3 reads CAISVAGLSEQYF. CDR3 coding DNA: TGTGCCATCAGTGTCGCAGGGCTCAGCGAGCAGTACTTC.

This clone has more than one count but fewer than ten. V and J are TRBV2 and TRBJ2-1, with a tentative D call TRBD2 (5 bases). The germline CDR1 and CDR2 sequences are SNHLY and FYNNEI. The length of the CDR3 is 15 residues. V was pared by 6 bases and J by 8 bases, with 20 bases between. The CDR3 loop reads CASSLFAGHYYEQFF. Here the CDR3 DNA reads TGTGCCAGCAGCCTCTTTGCGGGCCATTATTATGAGCAGTTCTTC.

This chain uses TRBV19 with TRBJ1-2; weak D call: TRBD1 (6 bases). Trimming cost V 7 bases and J 4 bases, with 16 bases left between them. The CDR3 extends over 14 amino acids. The germline V gene encodes CDR1 LNHDA and CDR2 SQIVND (reference sequence). CDR3 in amino acids: CASNPGVTTYGYTF. CDR3 coding DNA: TGTGCCAGTAATCCAGGGGTCACTACCTATGGCTACACCTTC.

This sequence joins TRBV4-2 and TRBJ2-6; a weak D match, TRBD1 (5 bases). V was trimmed by 0 bases and J by 2 bases, leaving 8 bases between them. The CDR3 is made up of 16 amino acids. CDR1 and CDR2 from the germline V gene are LGHNA and YNFKEQ. Here the CDR3 reads CASSQDQGTGANVLTF. The CDR3 DNA sequence: TGTGCCAGCAGCCAAGATCAGGGTACTGGGGCCAACGTCCTGACTTTC.

This clone was observed a single time. The chain couples TRBV30 to TRBJ1-5, with 8 nucleotides matching TRBD1. Germline CDR1 and CDR2: GTSNPN and SVGIG (reference sequence). V trimming: 4 bases; J trimming: 0 bases; junction bases outside the gene matches: 14. This CDR3 spans 18 amino acids. CDR3 sequence: CAWNNDRDRKYSNQPQHF. The CDR3, as DNA: TGTGCCTGGAATAATGACCGGGACAGGAAATATAGCAATCAGCCCCAGCATTTT. The entire variable domain, with the rest obtained from reference TRBV30 and TRBJ1-5, is as follows: SQTIHQWPATLVQPVGSPLSLECTVEGTSNPNLYWYRQAAGRGLQLLFYSVGIGQISSEVPQNLSASRPQDRQFILSSKKLLLSDSGFYLCAWNNDRDRKYSNQPQHFGDGTRLSIL.

This clone was picked up one time. In nucleotides, the CDR3 is TGTGCCTGGAGTCTCCCACCTACCATTGGCTACACCTTC. Translation gives CAWSLPPTIGYTF. The rearrangement joins TRBV30 to TRBJ1-2; D gene unclear. Germline V gene lookup returns CDR1 GTSNPN and CDR2 SVGIG (reference sequence). V dropped 2 bases and J dropped 7 bases, with 14 bases sitting between them. There are 13 residues in the CDR3.

This clone was picked up a small number of times. V and J are TRBV4-2 and TRBJ1-1; D is unresolved. The V end was cut by 0 bases, the J end by 5 bases, with 10 bases between. This CDR3 contains 14 residues. Germline values: CDR1 LGHNA, CDR2 YNFKEQ. CDR3 region: CASSQDRPGTEAFF. In DNA, the CDR3 is TGTGCCAGCAGCCAAGATCGTCCGGGAACTGAAGCTTTCTTT.

CDR3 coding DNA: TGTGCCAGCAGCTTGACAAACTATGGCTACACCTTC. Residues: CASSLTNYGYTF. The chain uses TRBV5-6 and TRBJ1-2; D remains unclear. CDR3 length equals 12 residues. Germline V gene data show CDR1 as SGHDT and CDR2 as YYEEEE. V was clipped by 1 base and J by 2 bases, with 3 bases between them.

DNA for the CDR3: TGTGCCAGCAGTTTATCGCTGCAGGGGGAATTGGGGGGCTACACCTTC. This gives the protein CASSLSLQGELGGYTF. The V call is TRBV27, the J call TRBJ1-2; 7 bases are a match to TRBD1. The CDR3 is 16 amino acids. Germline assignment: CDR1 MNHEY and CDR2 SMNVEV (reference sequence). With 0 bases clipped from V and 8 bases from J, the junction kept 12 bases outside the gene matches.

The V gene is TRBV5-1, the J gene TRBJ2-1, with D possibly being TRBD1 (8 bases). V dropped 3 bases and J dropped 3 bases, with 13 bases sitting between them. The CDR3 runs 15 residues. From germline, CDR1 is SGHRS and CDR2 YFSETQ. The CDR3 protein is CASSSSGTGYNEQFF. The CDR3 bases are TGCGCCAGCAGCTCAAGCGGGACAGGCTACAATGAGCAGTTCTTC.

V usage is TRBV27 and J usage is TRBJ1-1; D might be TRBD1 (5 bases). Trimming stripped 6 bases from V and 6 bases from J, with 11 bases between. Germline CDR1 is MNHEY and CDR2 is SMNVEV (reference sequence). This CDR3 region has 12 residues. The CDR3 reads CASSQGRAEAFF. The CDR3 region has the DNA TGTGCCAGCAGCCAGGGCCGGGCTGAAGCTTTCTTT.

The rearrangement links TRBV13 to TRBJ2-7; D is ambiguous. Trimming took 3 bases from V and 4 from J, leaving 7 bases between them. This CDR3 is 12 amino acids long. Germline lookup yields CDR1 PRHDT and CDR2 FYEKMQ (reference sequence). The CDR3 DNA sequence: TGTGCCAGCAGCTTCCTAGAGTACGAGCAGTACTTC. Residues: CASSFLEYEQYF.

This rearrangement joins TRBV27 to TRBJ2-1; D is ambiguous. Between the trimmed V and J ends, which lost 4 bases and 0 bases, there was a span of 7 bases. From germline, CDR1 is MNHEY and CDR2 SMNVEV (reference sequence). This CDR3 contains 14 residues. CDR3 loop: CASSSTGSYNEQFF. Written as DNA, the CDR3 is TGTGCCAGCAGTTCGACGGGCTCCTACAATGAGCAGTTCTTC.

This rearrangement joins TRBV6-5 to TRBJ2-5, with 9 positions matching TRBD1. The DNA end lines up better with TRBJ2-7; the J call may be wrong. CDR1 and CDR2 (germline): MNHEY, SVGAGI. The CDR3 length is 16 residues. CDR3: CASSYAPGQGIHEQYF. In DNA form, the CDR3 reads TGTGCCAGCAGTTACGCGCCGGGACAGGGTATCCACGAGCAGTACTTC.